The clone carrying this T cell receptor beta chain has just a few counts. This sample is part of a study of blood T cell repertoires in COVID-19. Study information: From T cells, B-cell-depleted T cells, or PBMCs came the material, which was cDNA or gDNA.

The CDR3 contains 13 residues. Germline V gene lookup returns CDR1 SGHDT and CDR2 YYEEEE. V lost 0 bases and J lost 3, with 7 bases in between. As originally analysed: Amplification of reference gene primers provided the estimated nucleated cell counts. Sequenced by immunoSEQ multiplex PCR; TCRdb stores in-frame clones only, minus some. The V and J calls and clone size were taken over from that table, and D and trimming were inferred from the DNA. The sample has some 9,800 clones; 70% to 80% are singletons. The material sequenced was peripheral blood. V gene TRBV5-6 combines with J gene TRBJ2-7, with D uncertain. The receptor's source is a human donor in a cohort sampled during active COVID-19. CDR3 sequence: CASSLGRHYEQYF. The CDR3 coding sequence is TGTGCCAGCAGCTTGGGCAGACACTACGAGCAGTACTTC. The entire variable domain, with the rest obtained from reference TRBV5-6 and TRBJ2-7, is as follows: DAGVTQSPTHLIKTRGQQVTLRCSPKSGHDTVSWYQQALGQGPQFIFQYYEEEERQRGNFPDRFSGHQFPNYSSELNVNALLLGDSALYLCASSLGRHYEQYFGPGTRLTVT.